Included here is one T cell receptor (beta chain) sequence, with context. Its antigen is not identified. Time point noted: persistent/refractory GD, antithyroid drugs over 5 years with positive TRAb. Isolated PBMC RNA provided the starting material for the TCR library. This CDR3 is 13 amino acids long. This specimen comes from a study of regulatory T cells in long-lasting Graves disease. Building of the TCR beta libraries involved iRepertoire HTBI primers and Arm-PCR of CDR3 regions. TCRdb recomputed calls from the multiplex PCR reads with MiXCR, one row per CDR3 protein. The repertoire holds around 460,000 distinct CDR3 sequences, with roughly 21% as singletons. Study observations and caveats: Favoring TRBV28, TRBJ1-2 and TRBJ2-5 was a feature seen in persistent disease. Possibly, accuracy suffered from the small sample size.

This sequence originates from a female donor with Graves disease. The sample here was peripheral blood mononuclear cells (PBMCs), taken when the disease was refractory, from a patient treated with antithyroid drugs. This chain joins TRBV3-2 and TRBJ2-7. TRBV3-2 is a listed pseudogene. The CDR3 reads CASSRHLCYEQYF. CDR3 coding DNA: TGTGCCAGCAGCCGACACCTTTGCTACGAGCAGTACTTC.